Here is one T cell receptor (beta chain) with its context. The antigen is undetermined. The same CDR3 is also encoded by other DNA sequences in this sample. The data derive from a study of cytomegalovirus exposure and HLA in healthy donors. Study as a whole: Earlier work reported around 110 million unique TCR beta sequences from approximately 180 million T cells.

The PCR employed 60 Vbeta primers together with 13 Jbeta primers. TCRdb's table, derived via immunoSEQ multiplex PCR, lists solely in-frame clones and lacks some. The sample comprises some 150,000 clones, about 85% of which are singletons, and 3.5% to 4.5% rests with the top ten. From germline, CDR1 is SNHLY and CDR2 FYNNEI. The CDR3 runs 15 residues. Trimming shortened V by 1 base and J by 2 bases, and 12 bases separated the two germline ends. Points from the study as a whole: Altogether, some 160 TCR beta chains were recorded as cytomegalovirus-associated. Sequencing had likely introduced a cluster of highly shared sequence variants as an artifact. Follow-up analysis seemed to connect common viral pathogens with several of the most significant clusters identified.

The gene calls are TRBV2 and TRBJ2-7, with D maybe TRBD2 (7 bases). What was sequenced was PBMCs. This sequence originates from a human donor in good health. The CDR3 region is CASSEGPGGTYEQYF. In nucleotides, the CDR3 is TGTGCCAGCAGTGAAGGCCCGGGGGGCACCTACGAGCAGTACTTC.